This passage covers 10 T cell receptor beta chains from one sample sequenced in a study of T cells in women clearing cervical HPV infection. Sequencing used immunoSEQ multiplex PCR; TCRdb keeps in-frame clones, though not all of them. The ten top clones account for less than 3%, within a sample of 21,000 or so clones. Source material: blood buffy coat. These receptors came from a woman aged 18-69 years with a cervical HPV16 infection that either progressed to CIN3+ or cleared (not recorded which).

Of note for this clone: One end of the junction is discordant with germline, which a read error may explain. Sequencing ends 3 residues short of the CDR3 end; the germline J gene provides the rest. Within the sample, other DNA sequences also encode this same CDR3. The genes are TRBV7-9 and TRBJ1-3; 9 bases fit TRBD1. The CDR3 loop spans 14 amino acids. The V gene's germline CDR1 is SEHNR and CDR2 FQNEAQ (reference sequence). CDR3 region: CASSQQGAGNTIYF. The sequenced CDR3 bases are TGTGCCAGCAGCCAACAGGGGGCTGGAAACACA. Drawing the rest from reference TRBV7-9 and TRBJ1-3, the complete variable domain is DTGVSQNPRHKITKRGQNVTFRCDPISEHNRLYWYRQTLGQGPEFLTYFQNEAQLEKSRLLSDRFSAERPKGSFSTLEIQRTEQGDSAMYLCASSQQGAGNTIYFGEGSWLTVV.

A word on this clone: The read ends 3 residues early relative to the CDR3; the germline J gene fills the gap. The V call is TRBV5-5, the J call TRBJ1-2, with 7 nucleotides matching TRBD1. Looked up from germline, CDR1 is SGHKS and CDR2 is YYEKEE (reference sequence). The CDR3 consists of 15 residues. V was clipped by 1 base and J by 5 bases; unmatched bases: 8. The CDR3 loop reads CASSLWVGGWYGYTF. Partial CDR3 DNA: TGTGCCAGCAGCTTGTGGGTAGGGGGCTGGTATGGC.

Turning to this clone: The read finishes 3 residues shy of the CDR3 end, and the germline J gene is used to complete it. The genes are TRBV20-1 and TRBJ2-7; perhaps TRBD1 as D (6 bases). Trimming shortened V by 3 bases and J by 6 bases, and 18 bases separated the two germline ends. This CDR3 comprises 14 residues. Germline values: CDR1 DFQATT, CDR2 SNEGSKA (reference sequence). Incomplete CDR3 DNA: TGCAGTGCTAGTTCACAGGGTAGTATGGGCGAG. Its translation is CSASSQGSMGE. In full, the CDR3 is CSASSQGSMGEQYF.

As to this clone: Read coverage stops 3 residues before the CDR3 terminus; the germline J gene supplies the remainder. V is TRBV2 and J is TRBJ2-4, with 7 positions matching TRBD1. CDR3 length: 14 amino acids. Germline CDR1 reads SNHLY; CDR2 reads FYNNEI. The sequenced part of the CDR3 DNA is TGTGCCAGCAGTGACAGGGGGAAAAACTATGGT. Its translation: CASSDRGKNYG. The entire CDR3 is CASSDRGKNYGQYF.

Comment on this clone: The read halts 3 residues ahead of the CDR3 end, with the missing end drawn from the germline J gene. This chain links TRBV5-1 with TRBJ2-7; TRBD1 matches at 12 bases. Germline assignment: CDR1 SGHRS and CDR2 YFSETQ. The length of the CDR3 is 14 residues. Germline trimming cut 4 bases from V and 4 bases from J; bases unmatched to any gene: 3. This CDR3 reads CASSKGQGAYEQYF. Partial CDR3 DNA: TGCGCCAGCAGCAAGGGACAGGGGGCTTACGAG.

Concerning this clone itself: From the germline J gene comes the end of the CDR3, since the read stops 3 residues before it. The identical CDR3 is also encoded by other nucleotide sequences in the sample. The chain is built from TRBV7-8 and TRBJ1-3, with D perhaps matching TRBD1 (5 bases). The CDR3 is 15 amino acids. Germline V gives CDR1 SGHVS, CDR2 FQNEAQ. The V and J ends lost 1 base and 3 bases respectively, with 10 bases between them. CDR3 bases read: TGTGCCAGCAGCTTAGGGGGCGGTCGTGGAAACACC. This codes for CASSLGGGRGNT. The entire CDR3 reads CASSLGGGRGNTIYF.

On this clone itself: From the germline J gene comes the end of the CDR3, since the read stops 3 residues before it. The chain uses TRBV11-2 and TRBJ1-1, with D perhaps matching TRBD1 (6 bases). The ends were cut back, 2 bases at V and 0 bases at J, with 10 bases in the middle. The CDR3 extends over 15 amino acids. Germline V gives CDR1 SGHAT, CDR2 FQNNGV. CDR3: CASSLMGHLNTEAFF. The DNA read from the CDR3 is TGTGCCAGCAGCTTAATGGGACACCTGAACACTGAA.

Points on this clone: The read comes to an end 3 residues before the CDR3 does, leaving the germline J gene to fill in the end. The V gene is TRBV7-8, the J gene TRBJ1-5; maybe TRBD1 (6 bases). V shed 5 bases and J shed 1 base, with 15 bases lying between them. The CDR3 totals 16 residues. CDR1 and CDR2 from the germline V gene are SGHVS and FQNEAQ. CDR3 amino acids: CASSRGGGRSNQPQHF. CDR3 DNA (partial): TGTGCCAGCAGCCGCGGGGGGGGCCGGAGCAATCAGCCC.

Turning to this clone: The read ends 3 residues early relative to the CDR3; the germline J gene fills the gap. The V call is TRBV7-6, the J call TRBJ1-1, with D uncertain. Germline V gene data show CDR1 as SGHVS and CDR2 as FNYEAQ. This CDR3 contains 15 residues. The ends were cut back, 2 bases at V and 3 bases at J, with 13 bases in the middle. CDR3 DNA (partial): TGTGCCAGCAGCTTACGCCCGGGTTTGGACACTGAA. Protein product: CASSLRPGLDTE. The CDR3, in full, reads CASSLRPGLDTEAFF.

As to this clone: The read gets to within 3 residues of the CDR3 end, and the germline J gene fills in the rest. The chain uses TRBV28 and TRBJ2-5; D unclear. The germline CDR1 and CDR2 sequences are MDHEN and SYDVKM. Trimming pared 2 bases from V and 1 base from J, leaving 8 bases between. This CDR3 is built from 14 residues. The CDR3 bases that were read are TGTGCCAGCAGTTTAGGGCAGGTCCAAGAGACC. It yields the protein CASSLGQVQET. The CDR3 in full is CASSLGQVQETQYF.